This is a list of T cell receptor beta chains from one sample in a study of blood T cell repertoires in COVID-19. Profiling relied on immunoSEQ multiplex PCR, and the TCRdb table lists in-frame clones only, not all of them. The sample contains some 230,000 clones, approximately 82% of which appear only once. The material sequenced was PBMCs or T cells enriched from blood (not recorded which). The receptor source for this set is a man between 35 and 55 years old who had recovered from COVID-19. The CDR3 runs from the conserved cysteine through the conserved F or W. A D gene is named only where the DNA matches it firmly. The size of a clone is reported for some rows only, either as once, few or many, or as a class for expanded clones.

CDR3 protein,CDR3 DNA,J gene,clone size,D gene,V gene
CASSLDGNQPQHF,TGCGCCAGCAGCTTGGACGGGAATCAGCCCCAGCATTTT,TRBJ1-5,NA,NA,TRBV5-1
CASRDTGLLETQYF,TGTGCCAGCAGAGACACGGGACTCCTAGAGACCCAGTACTTC,TRBJ2-5,once,NA,TRBV2
CASSPPSPEAFF,TGTGCCAGCAGTCCTCCTAGTCCCGAAGCTTTCTTT,TRBJ1-1,NA,NA,TRBV12-3/TRBV12-4
CASSNTQGSNEKLFF,TGCGCCAGCAGCAACACACAGGGCTCTAATGAAAAACTGTTTTTT,TRBJ1-4,NA,NA,TRBV5-1
CASSLPGEGSPLHF,TGTGCCAGCAGCTTACCCGGGGAGGGTTCACCCCTCCACTTT,TRBJ1-6,NA,NA,TRBV7-3
CASELVFLGETQYF,TGTGCCAGTGAACTAGTGTTTTTGGGGGAGACCCAGTACTTC,TRBJ2-5,NA,NA,TRBV11-2
CASPVRGIEQYF,TGTGCCTCCCCTGTTCGGGGAATCGAGCAGTACTTC,TRBJ2-7,NA,NA,TRBV30
CASSGSGGRYEQYF,TGTGCCAGCAGCGGCAGCGGGGGGCGCTACGAGCAGTACTTC,TRBJ2-7,NA,TRBD2,TRBV9
CASSPMGTGNTEAFF,TGCGCCAGCAGCCCAATGGGGACAGGGAACACTGAAGCTTTCTTT,TRBJ1-1,NA,TRBD1,TRBV5-1
CASSPRSTGGTDTQYF,TGTGCCAGCAGCCCACGCTCGACAGGGGGCACAGATACGCAGTATTTT,TRBJ2-3,few,TRBD1,TRBV5-6
CASSAWRDSPLHF,TGTGCCAGCAGTGCGTGGAGAGATTCACCCCTCCACTTT,TRBJ1-6,NA,NA,TRBV12-3/TRBV12-4
CASSVRGLSSYNEQFF,TGTGCCAGCAGTGTCAGGGGGCTAAGCTCCTACAATGAGCAGTTCTTC,TRBJ2-1,NA,TRBD1,TRBV28
CASRTTGSHQPQHF,TGTGCCAGCAGGACCACAGGGTCGCATCAGCCCCAGCATTTT,TRBJ1-5,NA,NA,TRBV28
CASSLWEGLAAYEQYF,TGTGCCAGCAGCTTGTGGGAAGGACTAGCGGCCTACGAGCAGTACTTC,TRBJ2-7,NA,TRBD2,TRBV5-6
CASSRDKTYEQYF,TGTGCCAGCAGTCGGGACAAGACCTACGAGCAGTACTTC,TRBJ2-7,NA,NA,TRBV28
CSAVGQTLPSF,TGCAGTGCAGTGGGACAGACCCTCCCTTCCTTC,TRBJ1-2,NA,TRBD1,TRBV20-1
CSVEERGRGSDTQYF,TGCAGCGTTGAGGAGCGGGGCAGGGGATCAGATACGCAGTATTTT,TRBJ2-3,NA,NA,TRBV29-1
CASSLWGGTGNEKLFF,TGTGCCAGCAGCTTATGGGGGGGGACAGGAAACGAAAAACTGTTTTTT,TRBJ1-4,NA,TRBD1,TRBV7-8
CAWSVGILRSYNEQFF,TGTGCCTGGAGTGTTGGCATACTACGCTCCTACAATGAGCAGTTCTTC,TRBJ2-1,NA,NA,TRBV30
CASRGLSTDTQYF,TGTGCCAGCCGGGGGTTGTCGACAGATACGCAGTATTTT,TRBJ2-3,few,NA,TRBV25-1
CASSRQGDKTTYGYTF,TGTGCCAGCAGCCGCCAGGGGGATAAAACGACCTATGGCTACACCTTC,TRBJ1-2,NA,TRBD1,TRBV14
CASSADRAHTDTQYF,TGTGCCAGCAGCGCCGACAGGGCCCACACAGATACGCAGTATTTT,TRBJ2-3,NA,TRBD1,TRBV7-8
CASSHPQGEGYNSPLHF,TGCGCCAGCAGCCACCCACAGGGGGAAGGATATAATTCACCCCTCCACTTT,TRBJ1-6,NA,TRBD1,TRBV4-3
CASTRDRGSNYGYTF,TGTGCCAGCACCCGGGACAGGGGATCTAACTATGGCTACACCTTC,TRBJ1-2,NA,TRBD1,TRBV9
CASSRDLGREKLFF,TGTGCCAGCAGCCGGGACTTAGGTCGCGAAAAACTGTTTTTT,TRBJ1-4,NA,NA,TRBV5-5
CATSETGGHEKLFF,TGTGCCACCAGTGAAACAGGGGGCCATGAAAAACTGTTTTTT,TRBJ1-4,few,TRBD1,TRBV24-1
CASSHPGRLEEKLFF,TGTGCCAGCAGCCACCCAGGGCGCTTAGAAGAAAAACTGTTTTTT,TRBJ1-4,NA,NA,TRBV7-6
CASSQGLGQGSYEQYF,TGTGCCAGCTCACAGGGTTTGGGACAGGGATCCTACGAGCAGTACTTC,TRBJ2-7,NA,TRBD1,TRBV18
CAIKGSGLDKSYEQYF,TGTGCCATCAAGGGGAGCGGGTTAGACAAATCCTACGAGCAGTACTTC,TRBJ2-7,once,NA,TRBV10-3
CASSEDVGGHRNQPQHF,TGTGCCAGCAGTGAAGATGTGGGGGGGCATCGGAATCAGCCCCAGCATTTT,TRBJ1-5,NA,NA,TRBV6-1
CSVEMTSTSTDTQYF,TGCAGCGTTGAAATGACTTCCACTAGCACAGATACGCAGTATTTT,TRBJ2-3,NA,NA,TRBV29-1
CASSRGTGRFLFF,TGTGCCAGCAGTAGGGGGACAGGGAGATTCCTGTTTTTT,TRBJ1-4,NA,TRBD1,TRBV6-5
CASSERGWDQPQHF,TGTGCCAGCAGTGAAAGGGGGTGGGATCAGCCCCAGCATTTT,TRBJ1-5,NA,NA,TRBV6-1
CASSPESDRVHNSPLHF,TGTGCCAGCAGTCCAGAGTCGGACAGGGTCCATAATTCACCCCTCCACTTT,TRBJ1-6,few,TRBD1,TRBV27
CASSIDSSGYEQYF,TGTGCCAGCAGTATCGACTCCTCCGGGTACGAGCAGTACTTC,TRBJ2-7,NA,NA,TRBV27
CASSGVGGANTEAFF,TGTGCCAGCTCGGGAGTGGGGGGAGCGAACACTGAAGCTTTCTTT,TRBJ1-1,NA,NA,TRBV18
CAISGYLWGELFF,TGTGCCATCAGTGGATATCTATGGGGGGAGCTGTTTTTT,TRBJ2-2,NA,NA,TRBV10-3
CASGLGTSNTGELFF,TGTGCTAGTGGTTTGGGGACATCGAACACCGGGGAGCTGTTTTTT,TRBJ2-2,NA,NA,TRBV12-5
CASRTQGVSGEQYF,TGTGCCAGCAGGACACAGGGGGTATCAGGGGAGCAGTACTTC,TRBJ2-7,NA,TRBD1,TRBV2
CATSGTGGYSYEQYF,TGTGCCACCAGCGGTACAGGGGGTTACTCCTACGAGCAGTACTTC,TRBJ2-7,NA,TRBD1,TRBV15
CASSQFTIAGTVNEQFF,TGTGCCAGCAGCCAATTCACAATAGCCGGGACAGTCAATGAGCAGTTCTTC,TRBJ2-1,NA,TRBD1,TRBV27
CASSLGDRESQPQHF,TGCGCCAGCAGCTTGGGGGACAGGGAAAGTCAGCCCCAGCATTTT,TRBJ1-5,NA,TRBD1,TRBV5-1
CASSSPSRGNEQFF,TGTGCCAGCAGCTCCCCTAGTAGAGGCAATGAGCAGTTCTTC,TRBJ2-1,NA,NA,TRBV7-2
CASSPSGGAPGELFF,TGTGCCAGCAGTCCTAGCGGGGGGGCCCCCGGGGAGCTGTTTTTT,TRBJ2-2,NA,TRBD2,TRBV27
CASSRASGGARVSGELFF,TGTGCCAGCAGCCGGGCTAGCGGGGGGGCCCGTGTCTCCGGGGAGCTGTTTTTT,TRBJ2-2,once,TRBD2,TRBV9
CASSPGWGTDTQYF,TGTGCCAGCAGTCCAGGGTGGGGCACAGATACGCAGTATTTT,TRBJ2-3,NA,NA,TRBV6-5
CAWSPGTGGTDTQYF,TGTGCCTGGAGCCCCGGGACAGGGGGGACAGATACGCAGTATTTT,TRBJ2-3,NA,TRBD1,TRBV30
CAIRVPNQPQHF,TGTGCCATCCGGGTGCCCAATCAGCCCCAGCATTTT,TRBJ1-5,once,NA,TRBV28
CASSGTVQERAFF,TGTGCCAGCAGTGGGACAGTCCAAGAGCGAGCTTTCTTT,TRBJ1-1,NA,NA,TRBV2
CASSSPGTGGNEQFF,TGTGCCAGCAGCTCCCCCGGGACAGGAGGCAATGAGCAGTTCTTC,TRBJ2-1,NA,TRBD1,TRBV28
CASSQVLVSSRLAGAGELFF,TGTGCCAGCAGCCAGGTTTTGGTGTCGAGCAGACTAGCGGGAGCCGGGGAGCTGTTTTTT,TRBJ2-2,NA,TRBD2,TRBV3-1/TRBV3-2
CASRRLLGRETQYF,TGTGCCAGCAGACGGCTCCTTGGGAGAGAGACCCAGTACTTC,TRBJ2-5,NA,NA,TRBV13
CATAPGNEKLFF,TGTGCCACAGCCCCCGGGAATGAAAAACTGTTTTTT,TRBJ1-4,few,NA,TRBV6-6
CASSLQGSYEQYF,TGTGCCAGCAGTTTACAGGGGTCCTACGAGCAGTACTTC,TRBJ2-7,once,NA,TRBV27